A single sample is the source of the 25 T cell receptor beta chains below, sequenced in a study of regulatory T cells in long-lasting Graves disease. Researchers made TCR beta libraries by using iRepertoire HTBI primers and running Arm-PCR on CDR3 regions. TCRdb re-analysed the multiplex PCR reads in MiXCR, keeping a single row per CDR3 protein. In the table there are 650,000 to 850,000 distinct CDR3 sequences, 30% of which are singletons. The time point here: persistent/refractory GD, antithyroid drugs over 5 years with positive TRAb. After RNA was extracted from PBMCs, the TCR library was made from it. Sequenced here: peripheral blood mononuclear cells (PBMCs), sampled when the disease was refractory, from a patient treated with antithyroid drugs. Every receptor here comes from a female donor with Graves disease.

The gene calls are TRBV7-3 and TRBJ2-5; the D is unclear. The germline gives CDR1 SGHTA, CDR2 FQGTGA. The CDR3 totals 14 residues. Trimming cost V 5 bases and J 3 bases, with 13 bases left between them. The CDR3 protein is CASSPNRLKETQYF. The DNA of the CDR3 is TGTGCCAGCAGCCCCAACCGGCTGAAAGAGACCCAGTACTTC. The full variable domain, its missing parts supplied by reference TRBV7-3 and TRBJ2-5, is GAGVSQTPSNKVTEKGKYVELRCDPISGHTALYWYRQSLGQGPEFLIYFQGTGAADDSGLPNDRFFAVRPEGSVSTLKIQRTERGDSAVYLCASSPNRLKETQYFGPGTRLLVL.

The gene calls are TRBV11-2 and TRBJ2-2; unclear D gene. V lost 0 bases, J lost 4 bases, and 9 bases lay in between. The CDR3 sequence is 15 residues long. CDR1 is SGHAT, CDR2 FQNNGV, per germline. CDR3 amino acids: CASSLEPRRTGELFF. DNA of the CDR3: TGTGCCAGCAGCTTAGAGCCAAGACGCACCGGGGAGCTGTTTTTT.

The J gene is TRBJ1-5, the V gene TRBV30; D not certain. The germline gives CDR1 GTSNPN, CDR2 SVGIG (reference sequence). This CDR3 is 14 amino acids long. The germline V and J ends were trimmed by 2 bases and 0 bases, with 8 bases remaining between them. CDR3 coding DNA: TGTGCCTGGAGTTCGGGAGGTAGCAATCAGCCCCAGCATTTT. Amino acid sequence: CAWSSGGSNQPQHF.

The V gene is TRBV11-2, the J gene TRBJ2-7; 9 nucleotides agree with TRBD1. The CDR3 has 17 amino acids. Per germline, CDR1 SGHAT and CDR2 FQNNGV. The J segment lost 1 base and the V segment lost 6 bases, leaving 13 bases of the junction unmatched. CDR3 bases: TGTGCCAGCAGACTCGGAAGCGGGACAGGGTTATCCTACGAGCAGTACTTC. This gives the protein CASRLGSGTGLSYEQYF. Combining the CDR3 with reference TRBV11-2 and TRBJ2-7 gives the whole variable domain EAGVAQSPRYKIIEKRQSVAFWCNPISGHATLYWYQQILGQGPKLLIQFQNNGVVDDSQLPKDRFSAERLKGVDSTLKIQPAKLEDSAVYLCASRLGSGTGLSYEQYFGPGTRLTVT.

This clonotype was recorded many times. V and J are TRBV28 and TRBJ1-2; 9 positions agree with TRBD1. Trimming at V came to 4 bases and at J to 0 bases, leaving 12 bases not matched to a gene. The CDR3 runs to 18 residues. Germline values: CDR1 MDHEN, CDR2 SYDVKM. The CDR3 sequence: CASSSGWDRELSNYGYTF. CDR3 in DNA: TGTGCCAGCAGTTCTGGGTGGGACAGGGAACTTTCTAACTATGGCTACACCTTC.

This clonotype was seen a handful of times. The chain combines TRBV30 with TRBJ2-5; a possible D gene is TRBD1 (7 bases). Looked up from germline, CDR1 is GTSNPN and CDR2 is SVGIG (reference sequence). The CDR3 has 16 amino acids. V was shortened by 3 bases and J by 6 bases, with 23 bases between the two germline ends. The CDR3 coding sequence is TGTGCCTGGAGGTCTCGGGGGACAGACCTCCGGAAGACCCAGTACTTC. Protein: CAWRSRGTDLRKTQYF.

V usage is TRBV7-9 and J usage is TRBJ2-7; weak D call: TRBD1 (6 bases). The CDR3 covers 23 residues. Germline CDR1 reads SEHNR; CDR2 reads FQNEAQ (reference sequence). V was pared by 0 bases and J by 3 bases, with 36 bases between. The CDR3 DNA sequence: TGTGCCAGCAGCTTAGCCCCCCAGACAGGTCCCTATCCTATGGAATGGTGGGACTACGAGCAGTACTTC. Amino acid sequence: CASSLAPQTGPYPMEWWDYEQYF.

The chain carries TRBV3-1 and TRBJ1-6, with a possible D match to TRBD1 (6 bases). V lost 4 bases, J lost 9 bases, and 19 bases lay in between. In germline, CDR1 is LGHDT, CDR2 YNNKEL (reference sequence). The CDR3 runs to 16 residues. CDR3 sequence reads: CASSPSRGPPFSPLHF. CDR3 DNA sequence: TGTGCCAGCAGCCCCTCCAGGGGTCCCCCTTTTTCACCCCTCCACTTT.

The gene calls are TRBV5-1 and TRBJ1-1, with D unclear. Germline V gene data show CDR1 as SGHRS and CDR2 as YFSETQ. The V end was cut by 3 bases, the J end by 1 base, with 10 bases between. The CDR3 runs 14 residues. The CDR3 protein is CASSSTQANTEAFF. DNA for the CDR3: TGCGCCAGCAGCTCGACCCAGGCGAACACTGAAGCTTTCTTT.

This chain joins TRBV6-1 and TRBJ2-7, with 10 bases lining up with TRBD1. The V and J ends lost 0 bases and 3 bases, in that order; junction bases with no gene match: 2. Germline V gene data show CDR1 as MNHNS and CDR2 as SASEGT. This CDR3 has 15 residues. CDR3 bases: TGTGCCAGCAGTGAAGCGACAGGGGGCTTCTACGAGCAGTACTTC. Its protein product is CASSEATGGFYEQYF.

The chain combines TRBV20-1 with TRBJ1-5, with 7 positions matching TRBD1. Per germline, CDR1 DFQATT and CDR2 SNEGSKA (reference sequence). V lost 0 bases to trimming and J lost 3 bases; unmatched junction nucleotides: 8. The CDR3 runs 16 residues. CDR3 bases: TGCAGTGCTAGAGACCCGATACAGGGGAACAATCAGCCCCAGCATTTT. Translated: CSARDPIQGNNQPQHF.

V and J are TRBV20-1 and TRBJ1-3, with a weak D call TRBD1 (6 bases). This CDR3 spans 19 amino acids. The ends were cut back, 0 bases at V and 0 bases at J, with 21 bases in the middle. Germline V gene data show CDR1 as DFQATT and CDR2 as SNEGSKA (reference sequence). In DNA, the CDR3 is TGCAGTGCTAGAGAAATGACAGGAGGACTTATCAGCTCTGGAAACACCATATATTTT. The encoded protein is CSAREMTGGLISSGNTIYF.

V usage is TRBV3-1 and J usage is TRBJ1-1, with a weak D call TRBD1 (6 bases). The CDR3 contains 16 residues. Germline V gene sequence: CDR1 LGHDT, CDR2 YNNKEL (reference sequence). V was pared by 4 bases and J by 4 bases, with 19 bases between. This CDR3 is CASSRPGQKAGTEAFF. The CDR3 DNA reads TGTGCCAGCAGCCGTCCGGGACAAAAAGCGGGCACTGAAGCTTTCTTT.

This clonotype was observed once. This may stem from a read error, because a much larger clone lies one nucleotide away. The genes are TRBV7-9 and TRBJ1-5, with 8 bases aligning to TRBD1. The CDR3 totals 15 residues. Germline CDR1 SEHNR, CDR2 FQNEAQ (reference sequence). V lost 4 bases and J lost 2; bases outside the gene matches: 4. The DNA for the CDR3 is TGTGCCAGCAGCTCGGGACAGGTGGGCAATCAGCCCCAGCATTTT. It is translated as CASSSGQVGNQPQHF.

The chain has TRBV12-3 or TRBV12-4 and TRBJ1-5, with D possibly being TRBD1 (6 bases). This CDR3 region has 13 residues. V lost 5 bases, J lost 6 bases, and 11 bases lay in between. The CDR3 loop is CASSPGAFQPQHF. For the CDR3, the DNA is TGTGCCAGCAGTCCAGGGGCCTTTCAGCCCCAGCATTTT.

This clonotype was counted only a few times. This chain joins TRBV27 and TRBJ1-1; D is undetermined. Deletions cut 11 bases from V and 1 base from J, with 17 bases between. The CDR3 loop spans 14 amino acids. CDR1 MNHEY and CDR2 SMNVEV come from the germline V gene (reference sequence). The CDR3 loop reads CAVGTLPRNTEAFF. Written as DNA, the CDR3 is TGTGCCGTCGGCACACTCCCGCGGAACACTGAAGCTTTCTTT.

The genes are TRBV27 and TRBJ1-1; D is unresolved. The CDR3 totals 16 residues. Germline loops: CDR1 MNHEY, CDR2 SMNVEV (reference sequence). V was trimmed by 4 bases and J by 0 bases, leaving 15 bases between them. The CDR3 coding sequence is TGTGCCAGCAGTTCCCTCTGGACTGAGATGAACACTGAAGCTTTCTTT. It yields the protein CASSSLWTEMNTEAFF.

This chain joins TRBV20-1 and TRBJ1-2, with no clear D. Germline CDR1 reads DFQATT; CDR2 reads SNEGSKA (reference sequence). V lost 6 bases to trimming and J lost 4 bases, with 18 bases between them. The CDR3 extends over 14 amino acids. CDR3 DNA sequence: TGCAGTGCCCGAAGCGAGGAGGGATTCTATGGCTACACCTTC. The encoded protein is CSARSEEGFYGYTF.

V gene TRBV6-5 combines with J gene TRBJ2-3; 10 bases are a match to TRBD1. Trimming at V came to 1 base and at J to 4 bases, leaving 2 bases not matched to a gene. The germline V gene encodes CDR1 MNHEY and CDR2 SVGAGI. The CDR3 runs 15 residues. Written as DNA, the CDR3 is TGTGCCAGCAGTTACTGGGGACAGGGGTCAGATACGCAGTATTTT. Protein: CASSYWGQGSDTQYF.

The rearrangement joins TRBV18 to TRBJ2-7; D not resolved. CDR1 is KGHSH, CDR2 LQKENI, per germline. The germline V and J ends were trimmed by 1 base and 7 bases, with 14 bases remaining between them. The length of the CDR3 is 14 residues. The DNA for the CDR3 is TGTGCCAGCTCACCACTGTCAATCCAGGCGGAGCAGTACTTC. This encodes CASSPLSIQAEQYF. Filled out from reference TRBV18 and TRBJ2-7, the complete variable domain reads NAGVMQNPRHLVRRRGQEARLRCSPMKGHSHVYWYRQLPEEGLKFMVYLQKENIIDESGMPKERFSAEFPKEGPSILRIQQVVRGDSAAYFCASSPLSIQAEQYFGPGTRLTVT.

This clonotype was recorded many times. Mismatch with germline at one junction end may stem from a read error. The J gene is TRBJ1-2, the V gene TRBV12-3 or TRBV12-4; D unclear. The CDR3 is 15 residues long. CDR3 protein: CASSLGGDLGYGYTF. CDR3 sequence (DNA): TGTGCCAGCAGCTTAGGCGGGGATTTGGGCTATGGCTACACCTTC.

This clonotype was detected many times. This CDR3 reads CASRYRGSDTGELFF. For the CDR3, the DNA is TGTGCCAGCAGGTACAGGGGATCGGACACCGGGGAGCTGTTTTTT. This chain uses TRBV12-3 or TRBV12-4 with TRBJ2-2; 7 positions match TRBD1. The V gene end was trimmed by 6 bases and the J gene end by 3 bases; junction bases not matched to a gene: 7. CDR3 length: 15 residues.

Many counts were recorded for this clonotype. The J gene is TRBJ1-2, the V gene TRBV28, with TRBD1 identical over 7 bases. The V and J ends lost 3 bases and 3 bases, in that order; junction bases with no gene match: 7. Germline values: CDR1 MDHEN, CDR2 SYDVKM. The CDR3 is made up of 15 amino acids. The CDR3 loop is CASSFDRVNHYGYTF. The DNA for the CDR3 is TGTGCCAGCAGTTTTGACAGGGTTAATCACTATGGCTACACCTTC.

This chain uses TRBV20-1 with TRBJ1-5; D gene ambiguous. CDR1 and CDR2 from the germline V gene are DFQATT and SNEGSKA (reference sequence). The length of the CDR3 is 11 residues. V shed 3 bases and J shed 12 bases, with 12 bases lying between them. The DNA for the CDR3 is TGCAGTGCTAGGTTCCAAAAGGGCCAGCATTTT. Its protein is CSARFQKGQHF.

Comments on this clonotype: This may stem from a read error, because a much larger clone lies one nucleotide away. This rearrangement joins TRBV2 to TRBJ1-2; maybe TRBD1 (6 bases). CDR1 is SNHLY and CDR2 is FYNNEI in the germline V gene. This CDR3 has 12 residues. The CDR3 bases are TGTGCCAGCAACAGGGATGGCTATGGCTACGCCTTC. As protein: CASNRDGYGYAF.